This is a list of T cell receptor beta chains from one sample in a study of metastatic and nonmetastatic thyroid tumors. TCRdb re-called the PCR reads through MiXCR. This sample yields about 28,000 clones, of which 15% to 20% are seen a single time; 4.7% belongs to the top ten. The sample was blood. The source is a female donor with papillary thyroid cancer or a benign thyroid nodule (not recorded which). Some clones in this sample may be carry-over from other donors' samples. Both conserved end residues are part of each CDR3. D genes are given only for firm matches. Size tells how often a clone was seen (once, few, many) or the class of an expanded clone, and some rows leave it out.

CDR3 DNA | CDR3 protein | V gene | D gene | J gene | clone size
TGTGCCAGCAGTTCGACCCAGGGTGAATGGACCGGGGAGCTGTTTTTT | CASSSTQGEWTGELFF | TRBV11-2 | NA | TRBJ2-2 | NA
TGTGCCAGCAGTCCCTTCGCGACAGCCCTAAGCGCGAACACCGGGGAGCTGTTTTTT | CASSPFATALSANTGELFF | TRBV6-4 | NA | TRBJ2-2 | many
TGCAGTGCTAGAGACGGGGAGCGTGGGGGGATGGAGACCCAGTACTTC | CSARDGERGGMETQYF | TRBV20-1 | NA | TRBJ2-5 | many
TGTGCCAGCAGATGGACAGGGGTGAGCTCCTACGAGCAGTACTTC | CASRWTGVSSYEQYF | TRBV2 | TRBD1 | TRBJ2-7 | many
TGTGCCACCAGCACAGGGATCTCCTACGAGCAGTACTTC | CATSTGISYEQYF | TRBV15 | NA | TRBJ2-7 | many
TGCAGCGTTGAAGATCGGACAAGGGCGGACAATGAGCAGTTCTTC | CSVEDRTRADNEQFF | TRBV29-1 | NA | TRBJ2-1 | medium-sized
TGTGCCAGCAGGGCCGGGACAGGGGCAGGAGGCACTGAAGCTTTCTTT | CASRAGTGAGGTEAFF | TRBV28 | TRBD1 | TRBJ1-1 | few
TGTGCCAGCTCGACAGGGGCTATGAATGAAAAACTGTTTTTT | CASSTGAMNEKLFF | TRBV19 | TRBD1 | TRBJ1-4 | many
TGCGCCAGCAGCAGACAGGGGACGAACACCGGGGAGCTGTTTTTT | CASSRQGTNTGELFF | TRBV5-1 | TRBD1 | TRBJ2-2 | many
TGTGCCAGCAGCCAAGGTAATACGGGCAATCAGCCCCAGCATTTT | CASSQGNTGNQPQHF | TRBV3-1 | NA | TRBJ1-5 | many
TGTGCCAGCAGCGCCGTCGGGGGTGGGGGATACAATGAGCAGTTCTTC | CASSAVGGGGYNEQFF | TRBV7-3 | NA | TRBJ2-1 | many
TGTGCCAGCAGCTTAAAGGAGTGGCGGGAGACCCAGTACTTC | CASSLKEWRETQYF | TRBV7-9 | NA | TRBJ2-5 | NA
TGCGCCAGTGGGGTAGGGCTAGCGGGAGTGGGGGGCCGGACCCAGTACTTC | CASGVGLAGVGGRTQYF | TRBV4-1 | TRBD2 | TRBJ2-5 | many
TGTGCCAGCAGCCCCCCCGGGACGGTTAACTATGGCTACACCTTC | CASSPPGTVNYGYTF | TRBV9 | NA | TRBJ1-2 | NA
TGTGCCAGCAGCCAAACAGGGGGCGGGGGCGAGCAGTACTTC | CASSQTGGGGEQYF | TRBV3-1 | TRBD1 | TRBJ2-7 | NA
TGTGCCAGCAGCGATTCGGGGCCCCGTTTGATCCATTTT | CASSDSGPRLIHF | TRBV28 | NA | TRBJ1-1 | medium-sized
TGTGCCAGTAGCCCATCCACCGCCGGGGAGCTGTTTTTT | CASSPSTAGELFF | TRBV19 | NA | TRBJ2-2 | many
TGTGCCAGTAGTCCGGGACAGGGGGCGTTGGAGACCCAGTACTTC | CASSPGQGALETQYF | TRBV19 | TRBD1 | TRBJ2-5 | many
TGTGCCAGCAGTGAATACGCTAGCGGGGGGCCTGATACAGATACGCAGTATTTT | CASSEYASGGPDTDTQYF | TRBV25-1 | TRBD2 | TRBJ2-3 | many
TGTGCCAGCAGTTCCCTCGGGGGGGGGACCCAGTACTTC | CASSSLGGGTQYF | TRBV27 | TRBD2 | TRBJ2-5 | many
TGTGCCAGCAGCCAAGAAATTGGGACAGCTAACTATGGCTACACCTTC | CASSQEIGTANYGYTF | TRBV3-1 | TRBD1 | TRBJ1-2 | many
TGTGCCAGCAGACCCGACAGCGGGCTATACGAGCAGTACTTC | CASRPDSGLYEQYF | TRBV11-2 | NA | TRBJ2-7 | many
TGTGCCAGCAGCTCCGCAGGAACAGGCCCAGACTACAATGAGCAGTTCTTC | CASSSAGTGPDYNEQFF | TRBV5-6 | NA | TRBJ2-1 | many
TGTGCCAGTAGTAGCCAGGGGGCGGGTGGCTACACCTTC | CASSSQGAGGYTF | TRBV19 | TRBD1 | TRBJ1-2 | many
TGTGCCAGCAGAGGGATTAGGGGCCAGGGTGTGAAGGGGTATTCACCCCTCCACTTT | CASRGIRGQGVKGYSPLHF | TRBV11-1 | NA | TRBJ1-6 | NA
TGTGCCAGCAGTTTCGGGGCCAGTAATGAAAAACTGTTTTTT | CASSFGASNEKLFF | TRBV28 | NA | TRBJ1-4 | many
TGTGCCAGCAGCTGGACAGTGAACACTGAAGCTTTCTTT | CASSWTVNTEAFF | TRBV7-3 | NA | TRBJ1-1 | few
TGTGCCAGCAGGTCCATTAGCGGGTCCTCCTACGAGCAGTACTTC | CASRSISGSSYEQYF | TRBV6-1 | TRBD2 | TRBJ2-7 | medium-sized
TGTGCCAGCAGACCCGGACTAGCGGGAGCCGACGAGCAGTACTTC | CASRPGLAGADEQYF | TRBV2 | TRBD2 | TRBJ2-7 | NA
TGTGCCAGCAGCCAAGATCGGGGCGTATCTCTCCACTTT | CASSQDRGVSLHF | TRBV14 | NA | TRBJ1-6 | many
TGCGCCAGCAGCTTGGGGGGGGCGGAAGAGACCCAGTACTTC | CASSLGGAEETQYF | TRBV5-1 | NA | TRBJ2-5 | many
TGTGCCAGCAGCCAAGACAGTGGAGCGGGCGAGCAGTACTTC | CASSQDSGAGEQYF | TRBV4-2 | NA | TRBJ2-7 | many
TGTGCCAGCAGCCGGGCTAGCGGGAGTGTAACAGATACGCAGTATTTT | CASSRASGSVTDTQYF | TRBV5-6 | TRBD2 | TRBJ2-3 | few
TGTGCCAGCAGCCAAGACGCCGGGACAGGGGCCAACAATGAGCAGTTCTTC | CASSQDAGTGANNEQFF | TRBV4-2 | TRBD1 | TRBJ2-1 | many
TGTGCCAGCAGTTCCAGCGGGTGGTGGAACCAAGAGACCCAGTACTTC | CASSSSGWWNQETQYF | TRBV7-6 | NA | TRBJ2-5 | NA
TGTGCCAGGGGGAGCAATCAGCCCCAGCATTTT | CARGSNQPQHF | TRBV18 | NA | TRBJ1-5 | many
TGCGCCAGCAGCCAAGATTGGACCAACGCCTACAATGAGCAGTTCTTC | CASSQDWTNAYNEQFF | TRBV4-1 | NA | TRBJ2-1 | NA
TGTGCCAGCACCTACTCACCGGGGGGCTGGAGCGGCTACACCTTC | CASTYSPGGWSGYTF | TRBV5-6 | NA | TRBJ1-2 | few
TGTGCCACCAGTGCGGGACAGAACACCGGGGAGCTGTTTTTT | CATSAGQNTGELFF | TRBV24-1 | NA | TRBJ2-2 | NA
TGTGCCTGGAGTCTCCAACGGCACACTGAAGCTTTCTTT | CAWSLQRHTEAFF | TRBV30 | NA | TRBJ1-1 | many
TGTGCCAGCAGTTTGGGTCCAGCCAGGGGAGGCAATCAGCCCCAGCATTTT | CASSLGPARGGNQPQHF | TRBV12-3/TRBV12-4 | NA | TRBJ1-5 | many
TGTGCCAGCAGTCGTCGGATGAACACCGGGGAGCTGTTTTTT | CASSRRMNTGELFF | TRBV27 | NA | TRBJ2-2 | medium-sized
TGTGCCAGTAAGGCGCGGGGGGGTCTCGGCGGGGAGCTGTTTTTT | CASKARGGLGGELFF | TRBV19 | TRBD2 | TRBJ2-2 | few
TGTGCCAGCAGCACGGGGACAGGGGGCGCATATGGCTACACCTTC | CASSTGTGGAYGYTF | TRBV7-6 | TRBD1 | TRBJ1-2 | few
TGTGCCAGCAGACTTACGAATACGCAGTATTTT | CASRLTNTQYF | TRBV11-2 | NA | TRBJ2-3 | many
TGTGCCAGCAGCCCGTGGGACAGGGGGCAAGAGACTGAAGCTTTCTTT | CASSPWDRGQETEAFF | TRBV11-2 | TRBD1 | TRBJ1-1 | few
TGTGCCAGCAGCCAAGATTTGGGACAGGGGGCGGACTATGGCTACACCTTC | CASSQDLGQGADYGYTF | TRBV3-1 | TRBD1 | TRBJ1-2 | many
TGTGCCAGCAGCCAAGGACAGGATTACACCGGGGAGCTGTTTTTT | CASSQGQDYTGELFF | TRBV3-1 | NA | TRBJ2-2 | NA
TGTGCCAGCAGTGTAAGTGTTTTCACTGAAGCTTTCTTT | CASSVSVFTEAFF | TRBV2 | NA | TRBJ1-1 | many
TGTGCCACCGAGGAGGGGACTGAAGCTTTCTTT | CATEEGTEAFF | TRBV24-1 | NA | TRBJ1-1 | many
TGCAGTGCTAGAGTTTTGGGGTCGGGGGGAAACACCATATATTTT | CSARVLGSGGNTIYF | TRBV20-1 | NA | TRBJ1-3 | many
TGCGCCAGCAGACCCGGACAGGGCGGTCGTGGTGAAAAACTGTTTTTT | CASRPGQGGRGEKLFF | TRBV5-1 | TRBD1 | TRBJ1-4 | many
TGTGCCAGCACCCGGGGGGAGGCCAAGACCCAGTACTTC | CASTRGEAKTQYF | TRBV6-2/TRBV6-3 | TRBD2 | TRBJ2-5 | NA
TGCAGTGCTCCCCAGGGTCTAGCGGGGGGGCAGGGGGAGACCCAGTACTTC | CSAPQGLAGGQGETQYF | TRBV20-1 | TRBD2 | TRBJ2-5 | many
TGTGCCAGCAGTCCCGGGTTGGCCGGGGAGCTGTTTTTT | CASSPGLAGELFF | TRBV12-3/TRBV12-4 | NA | TRBJ2-2 | many
TGTGCCAGCAGCCCCCAATCGACAGACTACGAGCAGTACTTC | CASSPQSTDYEQYF | TRBV5-6 | NA | TRBJ2-7 | many
TGTGCCATCAGTGATTGGTCGCAGCGGGAGTTAGCAGATACGCAGTATTTT | CAISDWSQRELADTQYF | TRBV10-3 | TRBD2 | TRBJ2-3 | many